The rows below give T cell receptor beta chains drawn from one sample of a study of cytomegalovirus exposure and HLA in healthy donors. This table comes from immunoSEQ multiplex PCR, and its TCRdb copy is limited to in-frame clones, with some not included. This table holds more than 75,000 clones, more than 85% found once. The material sequenced was PBMCs. These receptors all come from a man aged 18 to 29 in good health and CMV-seronegative. Both conserved end residues are part of each CDR3. The order of the fields is clone size, V gene, D gene, J gene, CDR3 length, CDR3 DNA, CDR3 protein. A D gene is named only where the DNA matches it firmly. Only some rows state a clone size, as once, few, many or a class for expanded clones.

abundance: -; v_gene: TRBV6-4; d_gene: -; j_gene: TRBJ1-5; len: 14; CDR3nt: TGTGCCAGCAGTCCCGGGGGGAACAATCAGCCCCAGCATTTT; CDR3aa: CASSPGGNNQPQHF
abundance: few; v_gene: TRBV2; d_gene: TRBD2; j_gene: TRBJ2-2; len: 14; CDR3nt: TGTGCCAGCAGTGGCCGGGGGGGCACCGGGGAGCTGTTTTTT; CDR3aa: CASSGRGGTGELFF
abundance: -; v_gene: TRBV4-1; d_gene: -; j_gene: TRBJ1-4; len: 16; CDR3nt: TGCGCCAGCAGCCAAGGGGGCAGGGTCGTGGCTGAAAAACTGTTTTTT; CDR3aa: CASSQGGRVVAEKLFF
abundance: -; v_gene: TRBV27; d_gene: TRBD1; j_gene: TRBJ1-1; len: 16; CDR3nt: TGTGCCAGCAGTTTCGACAGGGGGCTCTCGGCCACTGAAGCTTTCTTT; CDR3aa: CASSFDRGLSATEAFF
abundance: -; v_gene: TRBV12-5; d_gene: -; j_gene: TRBJ2-5; len: 12; CDR3nt: TGTGCTAGTGGCTCATCCGCCGGAGCCCAGTACTTC; CDR3aa: CASGSSAGAQYF
abundance: -; v_gene: TRBV10-3; d_gene: -; j_gene: TRBJ1-1; len: 12; CDR3nt: TGTGCCATCAGTGAGTCGAGCACTGAAGCTTTCTTT; CDR3aa: CAISESSTEAFF
abundance: -; v_gene: TRBV6-4; d_gene: TRBD1; j_gene: TRBJ1-5; len: 15; CDR3nt: TGTGCCAGCAGAGCCGGGACAGGGGACAATCAGCCCCAGCATTTT; CDR3aa: CASRAGTGDNQPQHF
abundance: -; v_gene: TRBV7-2; d_gene: TRBD1; j_gene: TRBJ2-7; len: 16; CDR3nt: TGTGCCAGCAGCTTAGGGTATGGGGACAGTCCCTACGAGCAGTACTTC; CDR3aa: CASSLGYGDSPYEQYF
abundance: -; v_gene: TRBV4-3; d_gene: -; j_gene: TRBJ2-1; len: 15; CDR3nt: TGCGCCAGCAGCCAAGTCTCCAGGGCTGGCGATGAGCAGTTCTTC; CDR3aa: CASSQVSRAGDEQFF
abundance: -; v_gene: TRBV7-9; d_gene: -; j_gene: TRBJ2-6; len: 15; CDR3nt: TGTGCCAGCAGCTTAAGGGGCGCTGGGGCCAACGTCCTGACTTTC; CDR3aa: CASSLRGAGANVLTF
abundance: -; v_gene: TRBV5-1; d_gene: TRBD1; j_gene: TRBJ2-6; len: 16; CDR3nt: TGCGCCAGCAGCGAACAGGGGGCGCCTGGGGCCAACGTCCTGACTTTC; CDR3aa: CASSEQGAPGANVLTF
abundance: -; v_gene: TRBV5-1; d_gene: -; j_gene: TRBJ2-7; len: 16; CDR3nt: TGCGCCAGCAGCTTGGTTGGGACAACAAGCTCCTACGAGCAGTACTTC; CDR3aa: CASSLVGTTSSYEQYF